Many counts were recorded for the clone carrying this TCR beta chain. What it binds is unknown. The CDR3 is made up of 15 amino acids. The germline V gene has CDR1 MNHEY and CDR2 SVGEGT. V shed 6 bases and J shed 0 bases, with 12 bases lying between them. This sample was included in a study of T cells in Graves' hyperthyroidism and ophthalmopathy. General observations from the study: Most expanded thyroid clonotypes above 0.001 recurred in blood. Ophthalmopathy was separated from stable hyperthyroidism by a 13 V-J model.

RNA transcripts served as the template for amplifying TCR beta CDR3 regions. HTBI primers drove first-round RT-PCR of the TCR CDR3. One entry per CDR3 protein, called by TCRdb with MiXCR from the multiplex PCR reads. Of hundreds of thousands of distinct CDR3 sequences listed, 16% are singletons. Inclusion characteristics of ophthalmopathy patients comprised a Clinical Activity Score of at least 3, a NOSPECS grade of at least 4, and duration under 3 months. The diagnoses drew upon clinical symptoms, serum thyroxine and TRAb, thyroid ultrasound and orbital computed tomography. This clonotype was sampled from a woman in her forties with Graves' ophthalmopathy. Sequences were obtained from blood. The V and J genes are TRBV6-2 or TRBV6-3 and TRBJ1-5; D is possibly TRBD1 (5 bases). CDR3 DNA sequence: TGTGCCAGCAGAACAGGTGCATATAGCAATCAGCCCCAGCATTTT. Residues: CASRTGAYSNQPQHF.